This record concerns one TCR beta chain sequence. Its matching antigen is unknown. This entry belongs to a study of T cell responses to AZD1222 COVID-19 vaccine. Produced via immunoSEQ multiplex PCR; TCRdb's table is partial and in-frame only. The sample holds 150,000 to 200,000 clones, around 90% seen once. The study's findings and limits: A reported finding is that nearly half of spike-specific TCRs target unmutated variant regions. Baseline serostatus was positive in only a handful of AZD1222 recipients.

Sequencing was performed on peripheral blood, taken 28 days after the second AZD1222 dose. The sequence was collected from an adult who received the AZD1222 COVID-19 vaccine.

This CDR3 is CATRQGWSEAFF. CDR3 nucleotide sequence: TGTGCCACCAGACAGGGTTGGAGTGAAGCTTTCTTT. This sequence joins TRBV10-3 and TRBJ1-1; 7 bases are shared with TRBD1. The V gene's germline CDR1 is ENHRY and CDR2 SYGVKD. V shed 10 bases and J 7 bases; nucleotides not matched to a gene: 9. The CDR3 has 12 residues.